The next 25 T cell receptor beta chains were all read from a single sample in a study of beta chain features in type 1 diabetes. The isolated RNA, all of it, was reverse transcribed, so expressed TCRB transcripts were what got sequenced. TCRdb keeps only in-frame clones here, not all; method: immunoSEQ multiplex PCR. The sample has under 950,000 clones; around a sixth are singletons. The sequenced material came from naive CD4+ T cells from blood. The origin of the receptors is a woman between 18 and 30 years old in good health.

The CDR3 here is CASFTGGGIYEQYF. In nucleotides, the CDR3 is TGTGCCAGCTTTACCGGAGGGGGCATCTACGAGCAGTACTTC. V gene TRBV2 combines with J gene TRBJ2-7, with D possibly matching TRBD1 (7 bases). In germline, CDR1 is SNHLY, CDR2 FYNNEI. V gave up 8 bases and J gave up 3 bases, with 17 bases separating them. The CDR3 length is 14 residues.

V usage is TRBV7-2 and J usage is TRBJ2-5, with TRBD2 matching 13 bases. CDR1 SGHTA and CDR2 FQGNSA come from the germline V gene. The CDR3 runs to 16 residues. With 5 bases clipped from V and 5 bases from J, the junction kept 8 bases outside the gene matches. Written as DNA, the CDR3 is TGTGCCAGCAGCCCGGTACTAGCGGGAGGGATGGAGACCCAGTACTTC. It codes for CASSPVLAGGMETQYF.

The chain couples TRBV21-1 to TRBJ1-2; the table's D call of TRBD1 was not tested on the DNA. TRBV21-1 is a known pseudogene. The CDR3 spans 16 residues. The CDR3 protein is CASSKGPNPDRDGYTF. The DNA of the CDR3 is TGTGCCAGCAGCAAAGGACCGAATCCGGACAGAGATGGCTACACCTTC.

The chain recombines TRBV6-6 with TRBJ2-7; D is possibly TRBD1 (6 bases). V dropped 2 bases and J dropped 7 bases, with 15 bases sitting between them. CDR1 MNHNY and CDR2 SVGAGI come from the germline V gene (reference sequence). The length of the CDR3 is 14 residues. CDR3 sequence reads: CASSYGTTVWEQYF. Here the CDR3 DNA reads TGTGCCAGCAGTTACGGGACAACGGTGTGGGAGCAGTACTTC.

This clone was observed a few times. V and J are TRBV4-3 and TRBJ2-3; TRBD2 matches at 9 bases. V lost 3 bases and J lost 0; bases outside the gene matches: 13. The CDR3 is 19 residues long. CDR1 is LGHNA, CDR2 YSLEER, per germline. The CDR3 loop reads CASSHNLAGYGVSTDTQYF. The CDR3 DNA reads TGCGCCAGCAGCCACAATCTAGCGGGATACGGTGTTAGCACAGATACGCAGTATTTT.

In its sample, this clone was seen a few times. The rearrangement links TRBV11-2 to TRBJ1-2; 9 positions agree with TRBD1. The V gene end was trimmed by 5 bases and the J gene end by 6 bases; junction bases not matched to a gene: 10. CDR1 SGHAT and CDR2 FQNNGV come from the germline V gene. This CDR3 contains 15 residues. In DNA, the CDR3 is TGTGCCAGCAGCACTAGGGGACAGGGATGGCATGGCTACACCTTC. As protein: CASSTRGQGWHGYTF.

This chain joins TRBV5-1 and TRBJ1-2; no definite D call. Germline CDR1 is SGHRS and CDR2 is YFSETQ. The CDR3 length is 14 residues. V lost 0 bases and J 1 base, leaving 7 bases between the germline ends. In nucleotides, the CDR3 is TGCGCCAGCAGCTTGGACGGATTTAACTATGGCTACACCTTC. It specifies CASSLDGFNYGYTF. Combining the CDR3 with reference TRBV5-1 and TRBJ1-2 gives the whole variable domain KAGVTQTPRYLIKTRGQQVTLSCSPISGHRSVSWYQQTPGQGLQFLFEYFSETQRNKGNFPGRFSGRQFSNSRSEMNVSTLELGDSALYLCASSLDGFNYGYTFGSGTRLTVV.

This clone was observed a handful of times. The chain couples TRBV11-2 to TRBJ2-1; TRBD2 aligns across 9 bases. CDR3 length: 15 residues. Germline CDR1 and CDR2: SGHAT and FQNNGV. V shed 1 base and J 8 bases; nucleotides not matched to a gene: 6. The CDR3 DNA reads as TGTGCCAGCAGCTTAGCTGCGGGAGGGCGAGATGAGCAGTTCTTC. Translation: CASSLAAGGRDEQFF.

This sequence joins TRBV5-4 and TRBJ2-3; the D gene is possibly TRBD1 (7 bases). CDR3 length equals 15 residues. Per germline, CDR1 SGHNT and CDR2 YYREEE (reference sequence). Deletions cut 4 bases from V and 2 bases from J, with 14 bases between. The CDR3 here is CASSPGGLHTDTQYF. The CDR3 nucleotides read TGTGCCAGCAGCCCAGGGGGACTGCACACAGATACGCAGTATTTT.

This rearrangement joins TRBV9 to TRBJ2-7; 7 bases fit TRBD2. Germline V gene sequence: CDR1 SGDLS, CDR2 YYNGEE. The V gene end was trimmed by 5 bases and the J gene end by 6 bases; junction bases not matched to a gene: 5. CDR3 length: 12 amino acids. CDR3 nucleotide sequence: TGTGCCAGCAGTGGGGACTACTTCGAGCAGTACTTC. Protein product: CASSGDYFEQYF.

There are a few counts of this clone. The chain links TRBV29-1 to TRBJ2-1, with 8 bases that match TRBD2. Germline trimming cut 1 base from V and 3 bases from J; bases unmatched to any gene: 5. CDR1 is SQVTM and CDR2 is ANQGSEA in the germline V gene. This CDR3 has 15 amino acids. The CDR3 sequence is CSVEGLAGHYNEQFF. The CDR3 region has the DNA TGCAGCGTTGAAGGCTTAGCGGGGCACTACAATGAGCAGTTCTTC.

DNA for the CDR3: TGTGCCAGCAGCTTATGGTCCGGCCGGTCCGGGGAGCTGTTTTTT. Amino acids: CASSLWSGRSGELFF. The chain uses TRBV7-2 and TRBJ2-2; D is uncertain. Germline assignment: CDR1 SGHTA and CDR2 FQGNSA. V lost 2 bases and J 6 bases, leaving 13 bases between the germline ends. There are 15 residues in the CDR3. Together with reference TRBV7-2 and TRBJ2-2, the CDR3 gives the full variable domain: GAGVSQSPSNKVTEKGKDVELRCDPISGHTALYWYRQSLGQGLEFLIYFQGNSAPDKSGLPSDRFSAERTGGSVSTLTIQRTQQEDSAVYLCASSLWSGRSGELFFGEGSRLTVL.

This clone was counted only a few times. The J gene is TRBJ2-1, the V gene TRBV7-9; D unresolved. The CDR3 has 15 amino acids. Trimming cost V 5 bases and J 0 bases, with 11 bases left between them. Germline values: CDR1 SEHNR, CDR2 FQNEAQ (reference sequence). CDR3 nucleotides: TGTGCCAGCAGCGCCTCTCGCGTCTCCTACAATGAGCAGTTCTTC. Translated: CASSASRVSYNEQFF.

This clone was seen a handful of times. V usage is TRBV28 and J usage is TRBJ2-1; tentative D call: TRBD1 (6 bases). The V end was cut by 6 bases, the J end by 5 bases, with 11 bases between. The CDR3 extends over 13 amino acids. The V gene's germline CDR1 is MDHEN and CDR2 SYDVKM. CDR3 nucleotides: TGTGCCAGCAGCCTGGACAGCAACAATGAGCAGTTCTTC. Encoded protein: CASSLDSNNEQFF.

This rearrangement joins TRBV5-1 to TRBJ2-2; TRBD1 or TRBD2 may be the D gene (5 bases each). The germline V and J ends were trimmed by 4 bases and 8 bases, with 15 bases remaining between them. In germline, CDR1 is SGHRS, CDR2 YFSETQ. The CDR3 spans 14 residues. DNA of the CDR3: TGCGCCAGCAGCATAGGGCCCGGGACGGGGGAGCTGTTTTTT. It specifies CASSIGPGTGELFF.

This chain connects TRBV28 to TRBJ2-5, with TRBD2 identical over 7 bases. CDR1 MDHEN and CDR2 SYDVKM come from the germline V gene. V was pared by 3 bases and J by 3 bases, with 7 bases of the junction left unmatched. This CDR3 has 15 residues. The CDR3 protein is CASSFPTSFKETQYF. The CDR3 region has the DNA TGTGCCAGCAGTTTTCCGACTAGCTTCAAAGAGACCCAGTACTTC.

This clone was observed a handful of times. Other DNA sequences of this sample code for an identical CDR3. The chain has TRBV5-1 and TRBJ2-7; the D gene is possibly TRBD2 (5 bases). From germline, CDR1 is SGHRS and CDR2 YFSETQ. Trimming stripped 2 bases from V and 3 bases from J, with 9 bases between. The CDR3 contains 13 residues. CDR3 region: CASSLRSGYEQYF. CDR3 coding DNA: TGCGCCAGCAGCTTACGGAGCGGCTACGAGCAGTACTTC.

The rearrangement uses TRBV29-1 and TRBJ2-7; D possibly corresponds to TRBD1 (5 bases). In germline, CDR1 is SQVTM, CDR2 ANQGSEA. V lost 2 bases to trimming and J lost 7 bases, with 12 bases between them. CDR3 length: 12 amino acids. CDR3 in amino acids: CSVESQGLEQYF. CDR3 bases: TGCAGCGTTGAATCCCAGGGCTTAGAGCAGTACTTC.

The chain employs TRBV6-1 and TRBJ1-2; no firm D call. V was cut by 3 bases and J by 4 bases, with 12 bases left in between. The CDR3 sequence is 14 residues long. Germline values: CDR1 MNHNS, CDR2 SASEGT. The CDR3, as DNA: TGTGCCAGCAGTGAGCAGTTCGGATCCTATGGCTACACCTTC. Translation gives CASSEQFGSYGYTF.

There are a few counts of this clone. The V and J genes are TRBV14 and TRBJ2-3; no firm D call. The V gene lost 2 bases and the J gene lost 8 bases, with 11 bases spanning the gap. This CDR3 is 13 amino acids long. The germline CDR1 and CDR2 sequences are SGHDN and FVKESK. The CDR3 region is CASSQSPGRTQYF. The CDR3, as DNA: TGTGCCAGCAGCCAATCTCCGGGCCGTACGCAGTATTTT.

The CDR3 DNA reads TGCGCCAGCAGCGCGCGCACCCCGACAGGGAACTCTGGGGCCAACGTCCTGACTTTC. Translated: CASSARTPTGNSGANVLTF. This chain connects TRBV5-1 to TRBJ2-6, with TRBD1 matching over 7 bases. CDR1 and CDR2 (germline): SGHRS, YFSETQ. V lost 4 bases and J lost 0; bases outside the gene matches: 13. This CDR3 has 19 amino acids.

This clone was detected a few times. The V call is TRBV9, the J call TRBJ2-2, with D possibly matching TRBD1 (7 bases). Germline assignment: CDR1 SGDLS and CDR2 YYNGEE. The CDR3 loop spans 14 amino acids. V was trimmed by 4 bases and J by 4 bases, leaving 11 bases between them. In DNA, the CDR3 is TGTGCCAGCAGCCGACAGGGAGGCACCGGGGAGCTGTTTTTT. Protein: CASSRQGGTGELFF.

DNA for the CDR3: TGCGCCAGCAGCTTGCAATCAGGGGGCTACAATGAGCAGTTCTTC. It yields the protein CASSLQSGGYNEQFF. The chain joins TRBV5-1 to TRBJ2-1; 7 bases are shared with TRBD1. Looked up from germline, CDR1 is SGHRS and CDR2 is YFSETQ. V dropped 1 base and J dropped 3; count of bases not matched to a gene: 4. CDR3 size: 15 residues.

This clone has more than one count but fewer than ten. The J gene is TRBJ2-1, the V gene TRBV29-1; TRBD2 might be the D (6 bases). V was trimmed by 3 bases and J by 6 bases, leaving 9 bases between them. Germline loops: CDR1 SQVTM, CDR2 ANQGSEA. This CDR3 spans 12 amino acids. Here the CDR3 DNA reads TGCAGCGTTGAGGAGGGGACCAATGAGCAGTTCTTC. This translates into CSVEEGTNEQFF.

The CDR3 loop is CASSPASLLGTDTQYF. In DNA, the CDR3 is TGTGCCAGCAGCCCAGCGAGCCTTCTCGGCACAGATACGCAGTATTTT. This chain links TRBV11-2 with TRBJ2-3; D is unresolved. Trimming removed 5 bases from V and 1 base from J, with 16 bases in between. This CDR3 spans 16 amino acids. Germline V gene lookup returns CDR1 SGHAT and CDR2 FQNNGV.